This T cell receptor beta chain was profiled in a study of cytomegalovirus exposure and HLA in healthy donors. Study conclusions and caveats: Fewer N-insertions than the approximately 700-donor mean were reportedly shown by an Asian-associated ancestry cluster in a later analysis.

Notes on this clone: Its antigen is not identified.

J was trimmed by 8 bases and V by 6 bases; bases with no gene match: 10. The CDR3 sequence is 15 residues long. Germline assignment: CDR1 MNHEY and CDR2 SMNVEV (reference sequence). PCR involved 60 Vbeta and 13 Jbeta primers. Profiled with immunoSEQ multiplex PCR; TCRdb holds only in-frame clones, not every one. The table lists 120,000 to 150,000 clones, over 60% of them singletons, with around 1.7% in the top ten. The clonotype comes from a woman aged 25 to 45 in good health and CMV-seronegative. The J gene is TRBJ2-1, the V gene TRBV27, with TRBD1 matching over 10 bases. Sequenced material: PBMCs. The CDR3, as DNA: TGTGCCAGCAGCTATCGGACAGGGGGGCATTATGAGCAGTTCTTC. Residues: CASSYRTGGHYEQFF.